The following is a T cell receptor (beta chain) sequence with its context. The data derive from a study of T cells in Graves' hyperthyroidism and ophthalmopathy. Study context: At initial diagnosis, before any treatment had begun, peripheral blood was obtained.

The CDR3 has 15 amino acids. The germline CDR1 and CDR2 sequences are SGHRS and YFSETQ. V lost 0 bases and J lost 9, with 13 bases in between. TCR beta CDR3 regions were amplified from RNA. TCR CDR3 underwent first-round RT-PCR with the HTBI primer set. TCRdb ran MiXCR on the multiplex PCR reads and lists one entry per CDR3 protein. The sample has a few hundred thousand distinct CDR3 sequences; more than 15% are singletons. Diagnoses rested on clinical symptoms, serum thyroxine and TRAb, thyroid ultrasound and orbital computed tomography. Blood from later-ophthalmopathy patients was taken at first hyperthyroidism diagnosis.

This receptor was obtained from a woman between 18 and 30 years old with Graves' hyperthyroidism that later progressed to Graves' ophthalmopathy. Sequencing was performed on blood. This chain connects TRBV5-1 to TRBJ1-6; a weak D match, TRBD1 (5 bases). CDR3 amino acids: CASSLAGGSASPLHF. The CDR3 nucleotides are TGCGCCAGCAGCTTGGCCGGGGGTAGTGCTTCACCCCTCCACTTT.